The 14 T cell receptor beta chains reported below all come from one sample, sequenced in a study of T cells after posttransplantation cyclophosphamide. A marrow graft followed busulfan-fludarabine conditioning, with cyclophosphamide on days +3 and +4. Data came from immunoSEQ multiplex PCR; TCRdb stores just in-frame clones and leaves some out. This sample has tens of thousands of clones, with about nine tenths found just once. This specimen was PBMCs, taken about 62 days after allogeneic stem cell transplant with posttransplant cyclophosphamide. These receptors all stem from a male patient between 55 and 70 years old who received an allogeneic stem cell transplant from a related donor and was CMV-positive. Some T cells may arise from the graft donor.

The chain is built from TRBV2 and TRBJ1-1; possible D gene TRBD1, 5 bases. CDR3 length: 12 residues. Trimming shortened V by 6 bases and J by 6 bases, and 11 bases separated the two germline ends. Germline CDR1 SNHLY, CDR2 FYNNEI. The CDR3 sequence: CASRGRVAEAFF. The CDR3 DNA reads as TGTGCCAGCAGGGGCAGGGTCGCTGAAGCTTTCTTT.

A few counts support this clone. The chain joins TRBV10-2 to TRBJ1-1, with 8 bases that match TRBD1. The CDR3 contains 13 residues. Trimming at V came to 7 bases and at J to 3 bases, leaving 4 bases not matched to a gene. In germline, CDR1 is WSHSY, CDR2 SAAADI. CDR3 sequence: CASTGQVYTEAFF. In nucleotides, the CDR3 is TGCGCCAGCACGGGACAGGTTTACACTGAAGCTTTCTTT.

V and J are TRBV27 and TRBJ2-2, with TRBD2 as a possible D gene (7 bases). The germline V and J ends were trimmed by 2 bases and 7 bases, with 11 bases remaining between them. In germline, CDR1 is MNHEY, CDR2 SMNVEV (reference sequence). This CDR3 is built from 14 residues. The CDR3 DNA is TGTGCCAGCAGTTTAAGGGGGGGCATCGGGGAGCTGTTTTTT. The encoded protein is CASSLRGGIGELFF.

V usage is TRBV30 and J usage is TRBJ1-6, with 8 bases identical to TRBD1. V was clipped by 8 bases and J by 7 bases; unmatched bases: 4. Germline V gene sequence: CDR1 GTSNPN, CDR2 SVGIG (reference sequence). CDR3 length equals 12 residues. CDR3: CAADRANSPLHF. For the CDR3, the DNA is TGTGCCGCGGACAGGGCGAATTCACCCCTCCACTTT.

V is TRBV11-2 and J is TRBJ1-2, with TRBD1 matching 9 bases. Germline lookup yields CDR1 SGHAT and CDR2 FQNNGV. J lost 8 bases, V lost 3 bases, and 4 bases had no gene match. The CDR3 consists of 13 residues. In nucleotides, the CDR3 is TGTGCCAGCAGCTTGGGGACAGGGTTCGGCTACACCTTC. It yields the protein CASSLGTGFGYTF.

The chain couples TRBV2 to TRBJ1-3; possibly TRBD1 for D (5 bases). Looked up from germline, CDR1 is SNHLY and CDR2 is FYNNEI. This CDR3 has 17 residues. Trimming shortened V by 3 bases and J by 0 bases, and 15 bases separated the two germline ends. The DNA for the CDR3 is TGTGCCAGCAGTGAGGGTGGACATTTCGTCTCTGGAAACACCATATATTTT. Translation: CASSEGGHFVSGNTIYF. The variable domain in full, with the rest retrieved from reference TRBV2 and TRBJ1-3, is EPEVTQTPSHQVTQMGQEVILRCVPISNHLYFYWYRQILGQKVEFLVSFYNNEISEKSEIFDDQFSVERPDGSNFTLKIRSTKLEDSAMYFCASSEGGHFVSGNTIYFGEGSWLTVV.

This clone showed up just once. The chain recombines TRBV5-4 with TRBJ2-6; D might be TRBD1 (7 bases). V was trimmed by 4 bases and J by 3 bases, leaving 20 bases between them. The CDR3 runs to 18 residues. Germline V gene data show CDR1 as SGHNT and CDR2 as YYREEE (reference sequence). The CDR3 sequence: CASSPVEGAGFGANVLTF. CDR3 coding DNA: TGTGCCAGCAGCCCGGTGGAGGGGGCCGGCTTTGGGGCCAACGTCCTGACTTTC.

The V and J genes are TRBV7-9 and TRBJ2-7; 9 positions agree with TRBD1. Germline V gene sequence: CDR1 SEHNR, CDR2 FQNEAQ (reference sequence). CDR3 length: 14 residues. Trimming at V came to 6 bases and at J to 2 bases, leaving 5 bases not matched to a gene. The CDR3 region is CASRPGTGPYEQYF. Written as DNA, the CDR3 is TGTGCCAGCAGGCCCGGGACAGGGCCCTACGAGCAGTACTTC.

V and J are TRBV18 and TRBJ2-5; 9 nucleotides match TRBD2. This CDR3 has 15 residues. Germline lookup yields CDR1 KGHSH and CDR2 LQKENI. V shed 3 bases and J 5 bases; nucleotides not matched to a gene: 7. The CDR3 sequence: CASSPGGLALETQYF. In DNA, the CDR3 is TGTGCCAGCTCACCGGGGGGACTAGCCTTGGAGACCCAGTACTTC. The full variable domain, rest sourced from reference TRBV18 and TRBJ2-5, is NAGVMQNPRHLVRRRGQEARLRCSPMKGHSHVYWYRQLPEEGLKFMVYLQKENIIDESGMPKERFSAEFPKEGPSILRIQQVVRGDSAAYFCASSPGGLALETQYFGPGTRLLVL.

The chain carries TRBV5-5 and TRBJ1-6; weak D call: TRBD1 (6 bases). The CDR3 has 15 amino acids. CDR1 and CDR2 from the germline V gene are SGHKS and YYEKEE (reference sequence). With 0 bases removed from V and 7 bases from J, the gap between germline ends came to 11 bases. Here the CDR3 reads CASSLGTELNSPLHF. CDR3 bases: TGTGCCAGCAGCTTGGGGACAGAACTAAATTCACCCCTCCACTTT.

This chain connects TRBV15 to TRBJ2-2; 8 bases agree with TRBD1. CDR3 size: 15 residues. The germline gives CDR1 LNHNV, CDR2 YYDKDF (reference sequence). V lost 4 bases to trimming and J lost 0 bases; unmatched junction nucleotides: 1. CDR3 region: CATSTGQANTGELFF. The CDR3 DNA reads as TGTGCCACCAGCACGGGACAGGCGAACACCGGGGAGCTGTTTTTT.

This chain uses TRBV19 with TRBJ1-2, with D unclear. Trimming took off 3 bases at V and 8 bases at J, with 7 bases between the two ends. Per germline, CDR1 LNHDA and CDR2 SQIVND (reference sequence). This CDR3 has 11 residues. The CDR3 DNA is TGTGCCAGTAGTATTGCAGAAGGCTACACCTTC. Residues: CASSIAEGYTF.

This clone was observed once. The chain couples TRBV27 to TRBJ2-7; D is perhaps TRBD2 (6 bases). The CDR3 is 15 amino acids. Per germline, CDR1 MNHEY and CDR2 SMNVEV (reference sequence). The V end lost 7 bases, the J end lost 3 bases, and 19 bases lay between the germline ends. The CDR3 is CASTLRSRGVYEQYF. In nucleotides, the CDR3 is TGTGCCAGCACCCTAAGGTCTCGCGGGGTCTACGAGCAGTACTTC.

The chain recombines TRBV7-6 with TRBJ1-4; D ambiguous. The CDR3 contains 16 residues. Germline CDR1 SGHVS, CDR2 FNYEAQ. Deletions cut 5 bases from V and 0 bases from J, with 13 bases between. CDR3 bases: TGTGCCAGCAGCCCGCGGCGGGGTGCAACTAATGAAAAACTGTTTTTT. This translates into CASSPRRGATNEKLFF.